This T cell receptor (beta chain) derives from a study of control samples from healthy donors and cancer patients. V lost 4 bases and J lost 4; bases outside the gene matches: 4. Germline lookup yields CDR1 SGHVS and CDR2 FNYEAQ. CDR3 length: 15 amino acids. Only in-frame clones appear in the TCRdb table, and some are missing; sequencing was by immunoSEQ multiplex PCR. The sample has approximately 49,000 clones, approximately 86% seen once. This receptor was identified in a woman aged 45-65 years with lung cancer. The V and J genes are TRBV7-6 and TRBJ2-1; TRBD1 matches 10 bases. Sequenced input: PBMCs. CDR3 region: CASSSTGQGYNEQFF. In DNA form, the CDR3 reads TGTGCCAGCAGCTCGACGGGACAGGGGTACAATGAGCAGTTCTTC.